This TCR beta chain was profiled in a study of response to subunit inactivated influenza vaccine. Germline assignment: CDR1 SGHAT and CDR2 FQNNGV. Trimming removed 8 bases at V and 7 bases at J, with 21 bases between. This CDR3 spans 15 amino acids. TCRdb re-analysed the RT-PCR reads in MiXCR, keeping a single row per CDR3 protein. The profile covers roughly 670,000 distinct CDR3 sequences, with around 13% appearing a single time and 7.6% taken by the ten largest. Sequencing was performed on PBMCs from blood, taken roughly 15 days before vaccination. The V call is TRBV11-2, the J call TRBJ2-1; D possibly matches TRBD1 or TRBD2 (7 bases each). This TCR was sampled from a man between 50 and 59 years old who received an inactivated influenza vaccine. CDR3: CASGGGWDSRNEQFF. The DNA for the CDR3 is TGTGCCAGCGGGGGGGGGTGGGACAGTCGGAATGAGCAGTTCTTC.